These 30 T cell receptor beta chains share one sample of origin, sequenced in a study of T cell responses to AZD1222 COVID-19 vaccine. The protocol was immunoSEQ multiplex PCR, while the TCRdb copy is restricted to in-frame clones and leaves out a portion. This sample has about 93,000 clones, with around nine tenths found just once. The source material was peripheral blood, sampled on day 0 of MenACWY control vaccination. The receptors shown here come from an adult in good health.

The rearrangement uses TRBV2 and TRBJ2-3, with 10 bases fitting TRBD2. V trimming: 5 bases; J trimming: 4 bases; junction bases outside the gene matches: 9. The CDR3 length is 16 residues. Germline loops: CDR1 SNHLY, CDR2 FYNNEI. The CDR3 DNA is TGTGCCAGCAGTTCAATGAGCGGGGGGGCCTCAGATACGCAGTATTTT. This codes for CASSSMSGGASDTQYF.

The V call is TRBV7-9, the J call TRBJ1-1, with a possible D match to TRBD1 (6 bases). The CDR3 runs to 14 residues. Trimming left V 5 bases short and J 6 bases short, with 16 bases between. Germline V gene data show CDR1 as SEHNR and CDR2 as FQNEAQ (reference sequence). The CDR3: CASSRKQGPAEAFF. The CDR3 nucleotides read TGTGCCAGCAGCCGTAAACAGGGACCCGCTGAAGCTTTCTTT.

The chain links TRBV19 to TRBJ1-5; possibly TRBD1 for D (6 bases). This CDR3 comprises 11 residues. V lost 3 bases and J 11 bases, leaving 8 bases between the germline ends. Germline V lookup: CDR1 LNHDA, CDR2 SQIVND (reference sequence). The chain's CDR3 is CASSIGTSQHF. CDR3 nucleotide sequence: TGTGCCAGTAGTATTGGGACATCCCAGCATTTT.

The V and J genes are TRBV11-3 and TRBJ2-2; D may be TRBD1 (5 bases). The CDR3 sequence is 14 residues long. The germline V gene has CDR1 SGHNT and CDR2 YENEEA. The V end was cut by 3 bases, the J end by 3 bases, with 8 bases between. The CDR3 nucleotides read TGTGCCAGCAGCTTCCGACAGTACACCGGGGAGCTGTTTTTT. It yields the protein CASSFRQYTGELFF.

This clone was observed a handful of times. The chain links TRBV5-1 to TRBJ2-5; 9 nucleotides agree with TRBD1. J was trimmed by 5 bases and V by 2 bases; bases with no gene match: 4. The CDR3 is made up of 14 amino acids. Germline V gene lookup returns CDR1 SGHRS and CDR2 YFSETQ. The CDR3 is CASSFGQGLETQYF. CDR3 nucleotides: TGCGCCAGCAGCTTTGGACAGGGGCTTGAGACCCAGTACTTC.

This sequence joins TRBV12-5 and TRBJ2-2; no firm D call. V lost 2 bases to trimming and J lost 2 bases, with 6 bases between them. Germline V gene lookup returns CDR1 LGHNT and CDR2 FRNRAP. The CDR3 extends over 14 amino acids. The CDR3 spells CASGLPVNTGELFF. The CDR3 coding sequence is TGTGCTAGTGGTTTGCCTGTTAACACCGGGGAGCTGTTTTTT.

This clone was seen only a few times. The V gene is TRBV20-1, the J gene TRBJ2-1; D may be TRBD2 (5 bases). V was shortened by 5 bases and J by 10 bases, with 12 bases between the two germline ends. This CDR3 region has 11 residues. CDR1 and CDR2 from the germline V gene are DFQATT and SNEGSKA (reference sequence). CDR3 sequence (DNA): TGCAGTGCTGGGAGAGGAACCGAGCAGTTCTTC. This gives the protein CSAGRGTEQFF.

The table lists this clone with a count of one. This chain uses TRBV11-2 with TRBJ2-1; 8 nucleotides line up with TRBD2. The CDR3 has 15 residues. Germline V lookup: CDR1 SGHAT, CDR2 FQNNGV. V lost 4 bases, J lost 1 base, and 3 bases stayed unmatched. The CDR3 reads CASSWSGGSYNEQFF. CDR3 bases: TGTGCCAGCAGCTGGAGCGGGGGTTCCTACAATGAGCAGTTCTTC. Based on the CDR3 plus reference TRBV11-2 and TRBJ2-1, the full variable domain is EAGVAQSPRYKIIEKRQSVAFWCNPISGHATLYWYQQILGQGPKLLIQFQNNGVVDDSQLPKDRFSAERLKGVDSTLKIQPAKLEDSAVYLCASSWSGGSYNEQFFGPGTRLTVL.

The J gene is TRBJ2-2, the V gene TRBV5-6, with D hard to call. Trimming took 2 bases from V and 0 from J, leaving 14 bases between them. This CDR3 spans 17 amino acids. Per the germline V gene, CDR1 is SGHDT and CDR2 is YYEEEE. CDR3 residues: CASSFPSRTANTGELFF. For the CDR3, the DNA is TGTGCCAGCAGCTTCCCTTCGAGGACCGCGAACACCGGGGAGCTGTTTTTT.

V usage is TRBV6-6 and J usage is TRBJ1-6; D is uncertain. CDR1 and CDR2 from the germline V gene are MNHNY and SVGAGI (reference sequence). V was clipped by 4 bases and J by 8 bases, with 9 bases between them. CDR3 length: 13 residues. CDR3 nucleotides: TGTGCCAGCAGTTTACCCGCAGATTCACCCCTCCACTTT. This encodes CASSLPADSPLHF.

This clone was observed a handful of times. This chain's CDR3 is CASSQRASGTSGSYEQYF. CDR3 DNA sequence: TGCGCCAGCAGCCAACGCGCAAGTGGGACTAGCGGATCCTACGAGCAGTACTTC. The chain uses TRBV5-1 and TRBJ2-7; TRBD2 matches at 11 bases. The CDR3 sequence is 18 residues long. Germline CDR1 reads SGHRS; CDR2 reads YFSETQ. V shed 4 bases, J shed 1 base, and the junction held 13 bases outside the gene matches.

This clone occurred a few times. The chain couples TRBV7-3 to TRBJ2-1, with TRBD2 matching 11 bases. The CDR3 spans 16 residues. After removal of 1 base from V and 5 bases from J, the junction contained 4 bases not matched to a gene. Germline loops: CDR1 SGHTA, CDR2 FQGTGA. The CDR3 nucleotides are TGTGCCAGCAGCTTAAATAGCGGGGGGGCCCACAATGAGCAGTTCTTC. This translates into CASSLNSGGAHNEQFF.

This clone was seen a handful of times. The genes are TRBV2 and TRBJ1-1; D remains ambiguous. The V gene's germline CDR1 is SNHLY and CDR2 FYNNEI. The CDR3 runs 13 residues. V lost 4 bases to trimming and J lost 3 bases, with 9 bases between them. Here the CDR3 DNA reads TGTGCCAGCAGTGTTGCAGAGTACACTGAAGCTTTCTTT. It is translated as CASSVAEYTEAFF.

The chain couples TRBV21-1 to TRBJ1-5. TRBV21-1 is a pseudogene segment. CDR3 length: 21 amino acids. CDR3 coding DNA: TGTGCCAGCAGCAAAGATTTTATGGAGGACGGGGACCAAAGGCCCAATCAGCCCCAGCATTTT. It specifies CASSKDFMEDGDQRPNQPQHF.

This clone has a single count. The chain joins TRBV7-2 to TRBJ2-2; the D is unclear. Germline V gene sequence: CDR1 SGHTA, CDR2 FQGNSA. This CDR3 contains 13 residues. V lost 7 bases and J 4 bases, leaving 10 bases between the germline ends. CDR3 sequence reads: CASTTIFTGELFF. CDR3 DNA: TGTGCCAGCACCACAATTTTCACCGGGGAGCTGTTTTTT.

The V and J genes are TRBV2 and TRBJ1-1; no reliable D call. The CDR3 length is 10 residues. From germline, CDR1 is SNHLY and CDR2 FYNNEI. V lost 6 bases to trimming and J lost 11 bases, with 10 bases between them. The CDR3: CASSLSRAFF. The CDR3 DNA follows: TGTGCCAGCAGCCTATCGCGGGCTTTCTTT.

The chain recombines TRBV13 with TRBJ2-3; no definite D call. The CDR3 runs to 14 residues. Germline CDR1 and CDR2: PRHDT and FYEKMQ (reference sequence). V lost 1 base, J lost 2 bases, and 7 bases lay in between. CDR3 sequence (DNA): TGTGCCAGCAGCTTAGCGACCAACACAGATACGCAGTATTTT. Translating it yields CASSLATNTDTQYF.

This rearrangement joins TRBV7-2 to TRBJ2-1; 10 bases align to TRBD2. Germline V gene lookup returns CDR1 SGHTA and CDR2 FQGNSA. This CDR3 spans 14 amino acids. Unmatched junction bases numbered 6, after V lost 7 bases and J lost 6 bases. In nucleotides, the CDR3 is TGTGCCAGCACCGCGGGACTAGCGTCCAATGAGCAGTTCTTC. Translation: CASTAGLASNEQFF. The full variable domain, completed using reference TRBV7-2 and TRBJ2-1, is GAGVSQSPSNKVTEKGKDVELRCDPISGHTALYWYRQSLGQGLEFLIYFQGNSAPDKSGLPSDRFSAERTGGSVSTLTIQRTQQEDSAVYLCASTAGLASNEQFFGPGTRLTVL.

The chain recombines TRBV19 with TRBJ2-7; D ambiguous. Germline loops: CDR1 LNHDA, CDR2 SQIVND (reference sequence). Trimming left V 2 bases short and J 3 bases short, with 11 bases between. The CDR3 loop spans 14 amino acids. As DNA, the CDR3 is TGTGCCAGTAGTATAAGTTTAACCGACTACGAGCAGTACTTC. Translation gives CASSISLTDYEQYF.

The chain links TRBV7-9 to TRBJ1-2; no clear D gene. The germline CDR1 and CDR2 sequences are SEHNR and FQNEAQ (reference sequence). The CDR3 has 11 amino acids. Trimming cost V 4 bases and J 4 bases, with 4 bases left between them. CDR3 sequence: CASSSVYGYTF. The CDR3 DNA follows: TGTGCCAGCAGCTCCGTCTATGGCTACACCTTC.

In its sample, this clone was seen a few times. The DNA for the CDR3 is TGTGCCAGCAGTGAAGACGGCAGGGTGGGAGGCTACACCTTC. Amino acid sequence: CASSEDGRVGGYTF. The V gene is TRBV2, the J gene TRBJ1-2; the D gene is possibly TRBD1 (5 bases). This CDR3 has 14 amino acids. V lost 1 base and J lost 8, with 14 bases in between. Germline values: CDR1 SNHLY, CDR2 FYNNEI.

The CDR3 reads CAGRQGKWGQETQYF. DNA of the CDR3: TGTGCCGGCAGACAGGGTAAATGGGGCCAAGAGACCCAGTACTTC. The V call is TRBV21-1, the J call TRBJ2-5; the tabulated D call, TRBD1, remains unverified against the DNA. TRBV21-1 is a documented pseudogene. CDR3 length equals 15 residues.

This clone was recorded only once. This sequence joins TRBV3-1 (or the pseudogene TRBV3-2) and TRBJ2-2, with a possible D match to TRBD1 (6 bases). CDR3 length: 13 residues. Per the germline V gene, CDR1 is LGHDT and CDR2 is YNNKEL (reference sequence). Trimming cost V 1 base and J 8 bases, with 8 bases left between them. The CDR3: CASSQARGGELFF. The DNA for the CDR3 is TGTGCCAGCAGCCAAGCTAGGGGGGGGGAGCTGTTTTTT.

DNA of the CDR3: TGTGCCAGCAGCAGATTACAGGGGGACACTGAAGCTTTCTTT. It is translated as CASSRLQGDTEAFF. The J gene is TRBJ1-1, the V gene TRBV5-6; 8 bases agree with TRBD1. CDR1 is SGHDT, CDR2 YYEEEE, per germline. This CDR3 spans 14 amino acids. After removal of 4 bases from V and 3 bases from J, the junction contained 5 bases not matched to a gene.

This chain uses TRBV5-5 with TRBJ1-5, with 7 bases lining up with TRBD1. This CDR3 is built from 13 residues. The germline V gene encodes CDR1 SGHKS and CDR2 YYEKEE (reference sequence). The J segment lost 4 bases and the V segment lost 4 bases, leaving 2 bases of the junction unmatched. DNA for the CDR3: TGTGCCAGCAGCCCGACAGGGAATCAGCCCCAGCATTTT. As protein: CASSPTGNQPQHF.

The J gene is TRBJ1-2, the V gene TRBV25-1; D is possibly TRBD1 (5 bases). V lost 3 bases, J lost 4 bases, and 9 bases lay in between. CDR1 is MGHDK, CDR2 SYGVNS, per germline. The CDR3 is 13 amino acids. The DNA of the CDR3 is TGTGCCAGCAGTGAGGGACCGAGCTATGGCTACACCTTC. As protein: CASSEGPSYGYTF.

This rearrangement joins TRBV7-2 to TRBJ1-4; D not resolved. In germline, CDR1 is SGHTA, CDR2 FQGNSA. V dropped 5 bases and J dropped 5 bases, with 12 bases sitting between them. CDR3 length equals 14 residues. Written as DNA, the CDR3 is TGTGCCAGCAGCCCGGTGGGCGGGAATGAAAAACTGTTTTTT. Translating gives CASSPVGGNEKLFF.

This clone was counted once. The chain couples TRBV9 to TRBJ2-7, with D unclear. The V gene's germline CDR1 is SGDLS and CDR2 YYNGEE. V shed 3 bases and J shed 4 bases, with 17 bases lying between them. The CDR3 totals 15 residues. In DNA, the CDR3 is TGTGCCAGCAGCGCCTCCGACGGAGCCCAGTACGAGCAGTACTTC. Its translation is CASSASDGAQYEQYF.

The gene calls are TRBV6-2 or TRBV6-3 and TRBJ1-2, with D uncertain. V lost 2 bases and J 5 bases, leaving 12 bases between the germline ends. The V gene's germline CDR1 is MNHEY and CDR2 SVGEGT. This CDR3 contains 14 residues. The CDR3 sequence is CASSYRTALYGYTF. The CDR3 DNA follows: TGTGCCAGCAGTTACCGTACAGCCCTGTATGGCTACACCTTC.

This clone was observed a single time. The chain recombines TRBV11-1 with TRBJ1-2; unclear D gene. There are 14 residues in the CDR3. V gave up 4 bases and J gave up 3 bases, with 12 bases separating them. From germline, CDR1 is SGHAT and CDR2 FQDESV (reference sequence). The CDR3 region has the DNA TGTGCCAGCAGCTCCTACGGATTCGACTATGGCTACACCTTC. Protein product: CASSSYGFDYGYTF.